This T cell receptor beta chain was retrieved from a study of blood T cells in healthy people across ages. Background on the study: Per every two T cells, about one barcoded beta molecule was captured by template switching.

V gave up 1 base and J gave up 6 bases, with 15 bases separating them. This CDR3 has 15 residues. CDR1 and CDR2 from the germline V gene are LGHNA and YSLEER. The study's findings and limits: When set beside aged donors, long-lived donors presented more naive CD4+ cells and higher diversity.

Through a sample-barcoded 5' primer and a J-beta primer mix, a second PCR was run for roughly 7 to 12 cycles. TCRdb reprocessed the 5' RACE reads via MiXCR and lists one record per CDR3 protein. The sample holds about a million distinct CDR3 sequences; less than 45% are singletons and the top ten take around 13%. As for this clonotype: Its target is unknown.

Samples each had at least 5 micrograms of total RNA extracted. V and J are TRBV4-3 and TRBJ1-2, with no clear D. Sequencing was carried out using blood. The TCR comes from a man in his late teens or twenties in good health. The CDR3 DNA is TGCGCCAGCAGCCAAGTCGGTGGAGGGATGGATGGCTACACCTTC. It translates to CASSQVGGGMDGYTF.